The 5 T cell receptor beta chains below come from one sample, sequenced in a study of T cell changes during pregnancy in multiple sclerosis. The repertoire was sequenced with immunoSEQ multiplex PCR; TCRdb's copy has only in-frame clones and lacks some. In the table there are some 100,000 clones, almost 95% of which are singletons. The sample here was peripheral blood, taken before pregnancy. The source is a female donor with multiple sclerosis, enrolled in a pregnancy study.

This clone was detected only once. This chain connects TRBV19 to TRBJ1-2; TRBD1 matches at 9 bases. J was trimmed by 2 bases and V by 7 bases; bases with no gene match: 5. The CDR3 totals 14 residues. Germline CDR1 LNHDA, CDR2 SQIVND (reference sequence). The CDR3 protein is CASIPDRGNYGYTF. The CDR3 DNA sequence: TGTGCCAGTATTCCGGACAGGGGAAACTATGGCTACACCTTC.

J is TRBJ2-1 and V is TRBV28; 10 nucleotides agree with TRBD1. V shed 6 bases and J 5 bases; nucleotides not matched to a gene: 7. The CDR3 runs to 15 residues. CDR1 MDHEN and CDR2 SYDVKM come from the germline V gene. The CDR3 here is CASSSWDRGNNEQFF. CDR3 DNA: TGTGCCAGCAGCTCCTGGGACAGGGGTAACAATGAGCAGTTCTTC.

V is TRBV2 and J is TRBJ1-1, with D hard to call. V lost 3 bases, J lost 2 bases, and 16 bases lay in between. CDR1 is SNHLY, CDR2 FYNNEI, per germline. The CDR3 contains 16 residues. The CDR3 here is CASSEMTRGLNTEAFF. DNA for the CDR3: TGTGCCAGCAGTGAGATGACTCGGGGTTTAAACACTGAAGCTTTCTTT.

This rearrangement joins TRBV30 to TRBJ1-1; 7 nucleotides align to TRBD1. The CDR3 length is 13 residues. V lost 3 bases to trimming and J lost 2 bases; unmatched junction nucleotides: 3. From germline, CDR1 is GTSNPN and CDR2 SVGIG (reference sequence). The CDR3 region is CAWRRQGNTEAFF. In nucleotides, the CDR3 is TGTGCCTGGAGGAGACAGGGAAACACTGAAGCTTTCTTT.

The chain uses TRBV4-2 and TRBJ1-1; a weak D match, TRBD1 (5 bases). V dropped 8 bases and J dropped 7 bases, with 11 bases sitting between them. Germline-derived CDR1 and CDR2 are LGHNA and YNFKEQ. The CDR3 runs 11 residues. The CDR3 region has the DNA TGTGCCAGCGACGGGGGGTTTGAAGCTTTCTTT. Amino acid sequence: CASDGGFEAFF.